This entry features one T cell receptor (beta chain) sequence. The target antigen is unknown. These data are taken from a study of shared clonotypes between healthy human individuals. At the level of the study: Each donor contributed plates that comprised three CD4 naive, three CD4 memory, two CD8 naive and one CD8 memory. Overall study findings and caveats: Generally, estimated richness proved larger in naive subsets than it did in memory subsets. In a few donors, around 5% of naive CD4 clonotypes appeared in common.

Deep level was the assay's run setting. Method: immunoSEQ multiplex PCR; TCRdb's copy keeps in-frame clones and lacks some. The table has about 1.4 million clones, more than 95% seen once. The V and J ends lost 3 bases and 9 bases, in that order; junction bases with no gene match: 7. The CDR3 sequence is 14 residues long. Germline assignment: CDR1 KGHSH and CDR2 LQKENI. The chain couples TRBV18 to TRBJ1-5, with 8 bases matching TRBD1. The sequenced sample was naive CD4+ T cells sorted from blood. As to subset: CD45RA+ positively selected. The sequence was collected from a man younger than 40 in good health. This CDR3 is CASSPLDRGGPQHF. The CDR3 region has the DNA TGTGCCAGCTCACCCCTAGACAGGGGAGGGCCCCAGCATTTT.